This T cell receptor (beta chain) was captured in a study of blood T cell repertoires in COVID-19. Looking at the study overall: Researchers got acute and convalescent COVID-19 samples from the United States, Italy and Spain. The analysed material was cDNA or gDNA that came from T cells, B-cell-depleted T cells, or PBMCs.

Authors' data handling: Nucleated cell number was recorded as an estimate derived from reference gene primer amplification. Clones were sequenced by immunoSEQ multiplex PCR, and TCRdb holds only the in-frame ones, with some missing. That table furnishes V, J and clone size, whereas the DNA furnished D and trimming. The data show about 180,000 clones, 89% seen once. With 4 bases clipped from V and 5 bases from J, the junction kept 2 bases outside the gene matches. CDR1 and CDR2 from the germline V gene are MDHEN and SYDVKM. The CDR3 spans 13 residues. This clone was recorded once. Sequencing was performed on peripheral blood. This clonotype originated in a man aged 18 to 29 who had recovered from COVID-19. The V call is TRBV28, the J call TRBJ1-1; 9 nucleotides align to TRBD1. CDR3 residues: CASSSGQGTEAFF. CDR3 sequence (DNA): TGTGCCAGCAGTTCCGGACAGGGGACTGAAGCTTTCTTT.